This TCR beta chain was recovered during a study of shared clonotypes between healthy human individuals. Study conclusions and caveats: It was expected that sequencing depth would affect clonotype sharing among donors.

As concerns this clone: The target antigen is unknown.

CDR1 and CDR2 (germline): MGHDK, SYGVNS. V shed 5 bases and J 6 bases; nucleotides not matched to a gene: 17. The CDR3 spans 17 residues. This table comes from immunoSEQ multiplex PCR, and its TCRdb copy is limited to in-frame clones, with some not included. Here the sample spans about 640,000 clones, roughly 78% being singletons. The sequenced material came from memory CD4+ T cells sorted from blood. Stated subset: CD45RA-negative fraction. This receptor was obtained from a woman in her 30s in good health. This chain connects TRBV25-1 to TRBJ2-7; 9 bases fit TRBD1. The CDR3 DNA reads TGTGCCAGCAGTAGGACGGAAGACAGGGGGTATGCACTCGAGCAGTACTTC. It yields the protein CASSRTEDRGYALEQYF.